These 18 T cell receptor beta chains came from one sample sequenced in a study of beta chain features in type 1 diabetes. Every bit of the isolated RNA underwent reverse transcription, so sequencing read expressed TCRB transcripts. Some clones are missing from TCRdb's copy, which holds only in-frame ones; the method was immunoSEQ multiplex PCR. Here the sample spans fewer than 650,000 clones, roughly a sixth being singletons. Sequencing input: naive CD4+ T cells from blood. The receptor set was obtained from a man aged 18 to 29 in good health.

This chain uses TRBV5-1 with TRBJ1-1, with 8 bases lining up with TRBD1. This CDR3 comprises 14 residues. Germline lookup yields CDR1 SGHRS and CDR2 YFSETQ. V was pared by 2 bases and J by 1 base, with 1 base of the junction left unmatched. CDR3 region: CASSFGQGNTEAFF. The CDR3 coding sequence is TGCGCCAGCAGCTTCGGACAGGGGAACACTGAAGCTTTCTTT.

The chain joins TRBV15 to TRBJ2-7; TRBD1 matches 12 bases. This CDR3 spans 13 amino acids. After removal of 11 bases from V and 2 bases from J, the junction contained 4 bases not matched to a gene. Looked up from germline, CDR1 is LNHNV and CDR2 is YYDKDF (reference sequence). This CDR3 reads CAAGTGGTYEQYF. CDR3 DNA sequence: TGTGCCGCCGGGACAGGGGGCACCTACGAGCAGTACTTC.

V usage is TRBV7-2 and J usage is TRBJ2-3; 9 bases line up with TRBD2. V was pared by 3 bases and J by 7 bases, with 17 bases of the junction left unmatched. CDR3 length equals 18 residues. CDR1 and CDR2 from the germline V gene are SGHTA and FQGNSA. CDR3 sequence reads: CASSFLLAGGGDRNTQYF. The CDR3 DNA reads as TGTGCCAGCAGCTTCCTACTAGCGGGCGGGGGGGATCGTAATACGCAGTATTTT.

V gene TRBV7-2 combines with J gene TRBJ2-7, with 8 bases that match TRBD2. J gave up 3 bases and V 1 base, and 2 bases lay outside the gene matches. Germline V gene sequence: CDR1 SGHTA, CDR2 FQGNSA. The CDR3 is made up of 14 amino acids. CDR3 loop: CASSLVSGNYEQYF. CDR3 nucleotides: TGTGCCAGCAGCTTAGTTAGCGGGAACTACGAGCAGTACTTC.

The chain's CDR3 is CASSIIDGYEQYF. CDR3 in DNA: TGTGCCAGCAGCATCATAGACGGCTACGAGCAGTACTTC. The chain carries TRBV7-2 and TRBJ2-7, with D hard to call. The CDR3 is 13 amino acids. Looked up from germline, CDR1 is SGHTA and CDR2 is FQGNSA. Trimming pared 5 bases from V and 3 bases from J, leaving 11 bases between.

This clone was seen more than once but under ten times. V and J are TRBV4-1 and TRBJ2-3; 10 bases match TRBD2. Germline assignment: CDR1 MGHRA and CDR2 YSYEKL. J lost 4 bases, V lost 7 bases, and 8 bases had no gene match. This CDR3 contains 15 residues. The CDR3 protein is CASTSLAGRPDTQYF. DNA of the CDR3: TGCGCCAGCACCTCACTAGCGGGAAGACCAGATACGCAGTATTTT.

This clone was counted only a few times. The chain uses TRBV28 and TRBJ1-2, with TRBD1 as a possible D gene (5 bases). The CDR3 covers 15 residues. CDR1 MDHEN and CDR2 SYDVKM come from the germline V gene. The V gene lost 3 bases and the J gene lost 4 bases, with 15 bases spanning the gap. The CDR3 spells CASSFRLSGSYGYTF. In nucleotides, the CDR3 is TGTGCCAGCAGTTTCCGACTATCAGGGTCCTATGGCTACACCTTC.

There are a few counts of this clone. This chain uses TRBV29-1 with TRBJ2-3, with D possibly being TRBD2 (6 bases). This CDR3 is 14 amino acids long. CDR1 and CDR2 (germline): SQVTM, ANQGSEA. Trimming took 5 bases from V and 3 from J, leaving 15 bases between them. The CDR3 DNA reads TGCAGCGTTAAGGAGGGGATAAGAACAGATACGCAGTATTTT. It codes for CSVKEGIRTDTQYF.

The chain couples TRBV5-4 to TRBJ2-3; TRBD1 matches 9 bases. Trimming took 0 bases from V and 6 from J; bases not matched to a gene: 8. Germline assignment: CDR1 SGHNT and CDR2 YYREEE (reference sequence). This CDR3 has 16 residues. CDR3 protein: CASSLVLGQGRDTQYF. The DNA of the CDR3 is TGTGCCAGCAGCTTGGTATTGGGACAGGGTAGGGATACGCAGTATTTT. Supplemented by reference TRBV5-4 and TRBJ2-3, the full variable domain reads ETGVTQSPTHLIKTRGQQVTLRCSSQSGHNTVSWYQQALGQGPQFIFQYYREEENGRGNFPPRFSGLQFPNYSSELNVNALELDDSALYLCASSLVLGQGRDTQYFGPGTRLTVL.

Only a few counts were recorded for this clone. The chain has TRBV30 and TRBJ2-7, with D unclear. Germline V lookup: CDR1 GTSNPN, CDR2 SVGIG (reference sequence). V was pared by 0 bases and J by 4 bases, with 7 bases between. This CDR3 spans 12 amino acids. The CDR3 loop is CAWSVSLYEQYF. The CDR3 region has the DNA TGTGCCTGGAGTGTTTCCCTTTACGAGCAGTACTTC.

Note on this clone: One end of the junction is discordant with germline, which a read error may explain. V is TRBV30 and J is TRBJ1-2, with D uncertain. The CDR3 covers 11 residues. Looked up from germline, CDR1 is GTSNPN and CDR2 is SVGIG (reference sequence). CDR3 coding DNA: TGTGCCGGGGAGGACGGATTATGGATAGGCTTC. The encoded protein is CAGEDGLWIGF.

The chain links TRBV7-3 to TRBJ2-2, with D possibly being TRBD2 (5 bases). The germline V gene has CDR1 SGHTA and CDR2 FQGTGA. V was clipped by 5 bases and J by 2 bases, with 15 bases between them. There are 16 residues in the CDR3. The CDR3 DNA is TGTGCCAGCAGCCAGAAGATCTCTAGCAACACCGGGGAGCTGTTTTTT. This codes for CASSQKISSNTGELFF.

The CDR3 loop is CASSLRTANTEAFF. The CDR3 DNA is TGTGCCAGCAGCTTAAGAACAGCGAACACTGAAGCTTTCTTT. J is TRBJ1-1 and V is TRBV7-9, with D hard to call. CDR1 is SEHNR and CDR2 is FQNEAQ in the germline V gene (reference sequence). The V and J ends lost 2 bases and 1 base respectively, with 8 bases between them. CDR3 size: 14 residues.

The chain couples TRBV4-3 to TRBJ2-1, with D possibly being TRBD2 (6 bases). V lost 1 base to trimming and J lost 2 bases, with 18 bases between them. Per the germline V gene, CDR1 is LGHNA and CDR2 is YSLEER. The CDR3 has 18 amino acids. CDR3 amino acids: CASSQASGGSGPYNEQFF. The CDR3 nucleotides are TGCGCCAGCAGCCAAGCATCAGGAGGTAGCGGACCCTACAATGAGCAGTTCTTC.

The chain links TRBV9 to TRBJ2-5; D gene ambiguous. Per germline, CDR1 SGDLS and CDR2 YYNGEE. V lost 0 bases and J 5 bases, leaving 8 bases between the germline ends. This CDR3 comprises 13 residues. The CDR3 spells CASSVVGSETQYF. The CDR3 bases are TGTGCCAGCAGCGTAGTAGGGTCGGAGACCCAGTACTTC.

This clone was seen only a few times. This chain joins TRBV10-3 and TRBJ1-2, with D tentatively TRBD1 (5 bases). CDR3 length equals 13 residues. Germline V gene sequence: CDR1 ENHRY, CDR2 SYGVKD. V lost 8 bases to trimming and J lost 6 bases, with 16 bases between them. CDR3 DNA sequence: TGTGCCATCCACGACAGAGAAGGGGATGGCTACACCTTC. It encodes CAIHDREGDGYTF.

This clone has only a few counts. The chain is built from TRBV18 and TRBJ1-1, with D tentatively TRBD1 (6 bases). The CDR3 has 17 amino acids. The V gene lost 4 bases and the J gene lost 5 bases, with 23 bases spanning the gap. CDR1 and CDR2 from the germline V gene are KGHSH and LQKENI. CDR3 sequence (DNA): TGTGCCAGCTCACGCAACCTAGCAGGGGTAGATGGTACTGAAGCTTTCTTT. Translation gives CASSRNLAGVDGTEAFF.

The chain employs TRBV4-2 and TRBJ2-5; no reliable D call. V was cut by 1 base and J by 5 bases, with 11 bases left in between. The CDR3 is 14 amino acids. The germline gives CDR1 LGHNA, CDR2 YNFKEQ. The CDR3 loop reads CASSQAPQQETQYF. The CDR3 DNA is TGTGCCAGCAGCCAAGCACCCCAGCAGGAGACCCAGTACTTC.